The source of this T cell receptor (beta chain) is a study of T cell responses to AZD1222 COVID-19 vaccine. The overall study: Whether given at about 4 or about 12 weeks, second doses were pooled.

Study-wide findings and caveats: Among spike-specific TCRs, nearly half reportedly target unmutated variant regions. Possibly, clonal diversity was underestimated; donors were largely white British and included more females. Repertoires were obtained solely post-peak T cell response.

Some clones are missing from TCRdb's copy, which holds only in-frame ones; the method was immunoSEQ multiplex PCR. The sample has more than 75,000 clones; around 92% are singletons. Notes on this clone: Antigen unknown.

Germline assignment: CDR1 MDHEN and CDR2 SYDVKM. V was shortened by 3 bases and J by 5 bases, with 13 bases between the two germline ends. The CDR3 sequence is 15 residues long. The receptor was isolated from an adult in good health. This rearrangement joins TRBV28 to TRBJ2-2; perhaps TRBD1 as D (6 bases). This specimen was peripheral blood, taken on day 0 of AZD1222 vaccination. DNA for the CDR3: TGTGCCAGCAGTTTTTTCAGGGGCGGAACCGGGGAGCTGTTTTTT. It encodes CASSFFRGGTGELFF.